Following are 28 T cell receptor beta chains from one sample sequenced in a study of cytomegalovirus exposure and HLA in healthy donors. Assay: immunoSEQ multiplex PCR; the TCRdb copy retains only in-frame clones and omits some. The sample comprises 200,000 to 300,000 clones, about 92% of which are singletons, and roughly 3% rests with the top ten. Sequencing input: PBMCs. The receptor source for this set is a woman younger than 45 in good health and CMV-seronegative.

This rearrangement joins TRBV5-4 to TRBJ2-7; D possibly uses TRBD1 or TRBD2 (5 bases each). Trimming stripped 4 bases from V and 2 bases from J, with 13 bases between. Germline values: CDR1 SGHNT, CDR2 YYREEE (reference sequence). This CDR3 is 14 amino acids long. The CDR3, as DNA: TGTGCCAGCAGCCCGGGGACGGCGACCTACGAGCAGTACTTC. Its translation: CASSPGTATYEQYF.

For the CDR3, the DNA is TGTGCCATCAGCCTTGGGGGGGACGGAGATTACTCCTACGAGCAGTACTTC. Amino acids: CAISLGGDGDYSYEQYF. The genes are TRBV10-3 and TRBJ2-7; 7 bases line up with TRBD2. The V gene's germline CDR1 is ENHRY and CDR2 SYGVKD. The length of the CDR3 is 17 residues. The trim removed 6 bases at V and 0 bases at J, leaving 14 bases unmatched.

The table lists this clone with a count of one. This chain's CDR3 is CASSRGTSGETQYF. CDR3 coding DNA: TGTGCCAGCAGCCGTGGGACTAGTGGGGAGACCCAGTACTTC. V and J are TRBV7-3 and TRBJ2-5; TRBD2 matches at 8 bases. CDR3 length: 14 amino acids. Germline V gene data show CDR1 as SGHTA and CDR2 as FQGTGA. The trim removed 5 bases at V and 5 bases at J, leaving 7 bases unmatched.

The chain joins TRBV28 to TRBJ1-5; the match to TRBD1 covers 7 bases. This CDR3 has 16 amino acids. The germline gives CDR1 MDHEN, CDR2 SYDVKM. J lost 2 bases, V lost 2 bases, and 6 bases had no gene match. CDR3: CASSLSVRGGNQPQHF. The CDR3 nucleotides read TGTGCCAGCAGTTTAAGTGTCAGGGGGGGCAATCAGCCCCAGCATTTT.

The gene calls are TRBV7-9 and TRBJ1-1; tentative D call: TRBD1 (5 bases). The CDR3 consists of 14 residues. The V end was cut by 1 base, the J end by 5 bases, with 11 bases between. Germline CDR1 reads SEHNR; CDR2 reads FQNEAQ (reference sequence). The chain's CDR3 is CASSLGLGETEAFF. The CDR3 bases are TGTGCCAGCAGCTTAGGGCTAGGGGAGACTGAAGCTTTCTTT.

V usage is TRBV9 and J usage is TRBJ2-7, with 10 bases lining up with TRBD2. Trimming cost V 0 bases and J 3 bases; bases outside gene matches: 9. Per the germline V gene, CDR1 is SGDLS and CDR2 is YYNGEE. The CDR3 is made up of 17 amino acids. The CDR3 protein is CASSVARLAGGRYEQYF. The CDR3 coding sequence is TGTGCCAGCAGCGTAGCCCGGTTAGCGGGAGGTCGCTACGAGCAGTACTTC. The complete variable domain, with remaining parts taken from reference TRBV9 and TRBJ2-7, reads DSGVTQTPKHLITATGQRVTLRCSPRSGDLSVYWYQQSLDQGLQFLIQYYNGEERAKGNILERFSAQQFPDLHSELNLSSLELGDSALYFCASSVARLAGGRYEQYFGPGTRLTVT.

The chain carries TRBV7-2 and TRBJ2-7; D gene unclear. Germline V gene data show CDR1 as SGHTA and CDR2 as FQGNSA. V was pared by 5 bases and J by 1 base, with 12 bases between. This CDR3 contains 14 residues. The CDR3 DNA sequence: TGTGCCAGCAGCCGCGCAGGTTCTTCCTACGAGCAGTACTTC. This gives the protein CASSRAGSSYEQYF.

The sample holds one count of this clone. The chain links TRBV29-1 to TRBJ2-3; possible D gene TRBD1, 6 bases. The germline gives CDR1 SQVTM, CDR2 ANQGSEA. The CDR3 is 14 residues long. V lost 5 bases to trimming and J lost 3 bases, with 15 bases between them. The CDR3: CSVQRVTGTDTQYF. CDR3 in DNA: TGCAGCGTTCAAAGAGTCACAGGGACAGATACGCAGTATTTT.

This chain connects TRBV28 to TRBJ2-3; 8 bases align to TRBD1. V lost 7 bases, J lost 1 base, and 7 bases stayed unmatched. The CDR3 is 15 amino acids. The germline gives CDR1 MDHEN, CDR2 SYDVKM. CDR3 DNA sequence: TGTGCCAGCACGACCAGGGGGCAGGGCACAGATACGCAGTATTTT. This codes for CASTTRGQGTDTQYF.

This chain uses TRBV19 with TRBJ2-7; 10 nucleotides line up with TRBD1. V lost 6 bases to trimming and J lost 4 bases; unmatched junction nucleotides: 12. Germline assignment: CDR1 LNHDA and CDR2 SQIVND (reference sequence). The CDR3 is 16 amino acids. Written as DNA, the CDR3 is TGTGCCAGTAGAAGATCCGGGACAGGGGAAGGATACGAGCAGTACTTC. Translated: CASRRSGTGEGYEQYF.

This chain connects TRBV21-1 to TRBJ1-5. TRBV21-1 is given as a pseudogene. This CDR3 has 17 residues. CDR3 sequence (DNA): TGTGCCAGCAGCAATCTGGGACGCCCGAAGTCCCATCAGCCCCAGCATTTT. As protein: CASSNLGRPKSHQPQHF.

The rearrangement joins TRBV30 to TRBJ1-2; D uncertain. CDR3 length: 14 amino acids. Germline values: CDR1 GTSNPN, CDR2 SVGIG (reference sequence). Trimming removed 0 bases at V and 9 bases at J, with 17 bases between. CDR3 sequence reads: CAWSVPGRSESYTF. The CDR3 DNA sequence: TGTGCCTGGAGTGTACCGGGCAGGTCCGAGAGCTACACCTTC.

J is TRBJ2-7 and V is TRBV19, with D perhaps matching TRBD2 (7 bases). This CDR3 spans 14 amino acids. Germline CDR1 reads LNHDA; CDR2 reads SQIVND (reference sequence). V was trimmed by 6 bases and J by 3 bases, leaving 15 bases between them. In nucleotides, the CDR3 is TGTGCCAGTAGGGGGGGGCAGGGCGGCTACGAGCAGTACTTC. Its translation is CASRGGQGGYEQYF.

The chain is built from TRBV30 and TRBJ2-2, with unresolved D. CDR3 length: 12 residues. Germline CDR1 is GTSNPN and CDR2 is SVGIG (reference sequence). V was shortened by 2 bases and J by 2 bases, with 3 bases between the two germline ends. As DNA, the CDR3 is TGTGCCTGGAGTCTTAACACCGGGGAGCTGTTTTTT. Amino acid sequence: CAWSLNTGELFF.

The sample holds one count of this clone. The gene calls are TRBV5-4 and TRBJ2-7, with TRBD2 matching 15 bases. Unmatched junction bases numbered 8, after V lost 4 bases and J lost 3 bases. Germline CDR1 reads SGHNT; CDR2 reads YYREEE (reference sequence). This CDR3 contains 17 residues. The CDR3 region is CASSPWTSGRANYEQYF. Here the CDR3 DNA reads TGTGCCAGCAGCCCATGGACTAGCGGGAGGGCCAACTACGAGCAGTACTTC.

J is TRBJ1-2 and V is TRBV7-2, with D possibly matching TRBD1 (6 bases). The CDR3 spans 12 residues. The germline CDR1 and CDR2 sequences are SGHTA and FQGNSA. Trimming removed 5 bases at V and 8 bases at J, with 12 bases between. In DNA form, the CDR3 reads TGTGCCAGCAGCCCTCGCCAGGGGGGCTACACCTTC. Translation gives CASSPRQGGYTF. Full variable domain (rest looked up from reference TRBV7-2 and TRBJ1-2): GAGVSQSPSNKVTEKGKDVELRCDPISGHTALYWYRQSLGQGLEFLIYFQGNSAPDKSGLPSDRFSAERTGGSVSTLTIQRTQQEDSAVYLCASSPRQGGYTFGSGTRLTVV.

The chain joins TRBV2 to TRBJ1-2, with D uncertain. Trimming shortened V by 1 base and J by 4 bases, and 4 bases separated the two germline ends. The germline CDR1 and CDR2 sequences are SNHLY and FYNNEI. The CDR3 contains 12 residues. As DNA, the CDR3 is TGTGCCAGCAGTGAAGTTTCCTATGGCTACACCTTC. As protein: CASSEVSYGYTF. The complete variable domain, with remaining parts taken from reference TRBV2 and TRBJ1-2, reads EPEVTQTPSHQVTQMGQEVILRCVPISNHLYFYWYRQILGQKVEFLVSFYNNEISEKSEIFDDQFSVERPDGSNFTLKIRSTKLEDSAMYFCASSEVSYGYTFGSGTRLTVV.

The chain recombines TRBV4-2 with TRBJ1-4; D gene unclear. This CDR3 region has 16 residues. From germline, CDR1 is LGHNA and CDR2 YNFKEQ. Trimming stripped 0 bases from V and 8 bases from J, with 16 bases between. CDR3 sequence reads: CASSQDRTSEGEKLFF. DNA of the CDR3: TGTGCCAGCAGCCAAGACCGGACGAGCGAAGGAGAAAAACTGTTTTTT.

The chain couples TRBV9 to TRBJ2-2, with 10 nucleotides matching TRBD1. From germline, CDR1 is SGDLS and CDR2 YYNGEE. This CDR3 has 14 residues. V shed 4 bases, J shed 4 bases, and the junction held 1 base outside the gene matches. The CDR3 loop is CASSRTGGTGELFF. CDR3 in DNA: TGTGCCAGCAGCCGGACAGGGGGCACCGGGGAGCTGTTTTTT.

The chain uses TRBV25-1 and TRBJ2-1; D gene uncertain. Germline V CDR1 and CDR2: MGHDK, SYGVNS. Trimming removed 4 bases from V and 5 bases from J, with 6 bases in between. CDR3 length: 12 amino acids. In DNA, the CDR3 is TGTGCCAGCAGTGTGAGCGACAATGAGCAGTTCTTC. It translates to CASSVSDNEQFF.

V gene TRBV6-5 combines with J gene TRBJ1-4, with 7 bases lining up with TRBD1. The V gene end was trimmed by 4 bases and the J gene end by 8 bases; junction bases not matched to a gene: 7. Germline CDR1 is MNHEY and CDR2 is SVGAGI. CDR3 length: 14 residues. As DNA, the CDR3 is TGTGCCAGCAGTTCCCAGAACAGGGGAGAAAAACTGTTTTTT. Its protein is CASSSQNRGEKLFF.

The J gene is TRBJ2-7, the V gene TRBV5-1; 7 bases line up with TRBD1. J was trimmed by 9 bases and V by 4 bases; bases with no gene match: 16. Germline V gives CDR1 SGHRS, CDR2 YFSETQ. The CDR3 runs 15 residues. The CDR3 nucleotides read TGCGCCAGCAGCCCTGACAGGGTTTTCCGAGTAGGGCAGTACTTC. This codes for CASSPDRVFRVGQYF.

The CDR3 here is CASSLGQGSYEQYF. DNA of the CDR3: TGTGCCAGCAGCTTGGGACAGGGGTCCTACGAGCAGTACTTC. The chain carries TRBV5-5 and TRBJ2-7, with 8 bases fitting TRBD1. The CDR3 contains 14 residues. The V and J ends lost 0 bases and 1 base, in that order; junction bases with no gene match: 0. CDR1 SGHKS and CDR2 YYEKEE come from the germline V gene (reference sequence).

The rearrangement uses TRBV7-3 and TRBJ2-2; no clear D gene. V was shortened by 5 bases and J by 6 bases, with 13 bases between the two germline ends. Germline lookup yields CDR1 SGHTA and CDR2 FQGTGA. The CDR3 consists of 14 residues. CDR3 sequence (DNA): TGTGCCAGCAGCCCGGACCCTGCACCCGGGGAGCTGTTTTTT. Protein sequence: CASSPDPAPGELFF. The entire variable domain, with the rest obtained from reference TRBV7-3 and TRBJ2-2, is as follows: GAGVSQTPSNKVTEKGKYVELRCDPISGHTALYWYRQSLGQGPEFLIYFQGTGAADDSGLPNDRFFAVRPEGSVSTLKIQRTERGDSAVYLCASSPDPAPGELFFGEGSRLTVL.

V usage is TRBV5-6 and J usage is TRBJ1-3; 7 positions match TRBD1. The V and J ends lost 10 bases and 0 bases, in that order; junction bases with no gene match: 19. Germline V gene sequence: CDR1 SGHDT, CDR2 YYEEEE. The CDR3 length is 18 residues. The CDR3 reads CAAREFGLRGDSGNTIYF. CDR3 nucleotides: TGTGCCGCGAGGGAGTTTGGTCTCAGGGGGGACTCTGGAAACACCATATATTTT.

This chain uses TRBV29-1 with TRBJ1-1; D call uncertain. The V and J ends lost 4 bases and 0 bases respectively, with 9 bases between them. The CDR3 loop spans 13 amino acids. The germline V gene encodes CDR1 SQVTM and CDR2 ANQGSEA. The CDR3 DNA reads TGCAGCGTTGGTCCCCAGATGAACACTGAAGCTTTCTTT. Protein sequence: CSVGPQMNTEAFF.

The CDR3 DNA follows: TGTGCCTGGAGTCCACAGGGATGGGGCGGAAACACCATATATTTT. Translation: CAWSPQGWGGNTIYF. The rearrangement joins TRBV30 to TRBJ1-3, with D tentatively TRBD1 (6 bases). The CDR3 spans 15 residues. Per the germline V gene, CDR1 is GTSNPN and CDR2 is SVGIG (reference sequence). V gave up 2 bases and J gave up 4 bases, with 15 bases separating them.

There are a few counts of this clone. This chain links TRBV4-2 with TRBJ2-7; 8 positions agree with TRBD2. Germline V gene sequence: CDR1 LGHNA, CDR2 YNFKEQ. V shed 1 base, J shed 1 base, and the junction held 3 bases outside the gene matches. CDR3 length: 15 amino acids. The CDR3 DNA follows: TGTGCCAGCAGCCAAGTTGCTAGCGGGTCCTACGAGCAGTACTTC. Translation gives CASSQVASGSYEQYF.